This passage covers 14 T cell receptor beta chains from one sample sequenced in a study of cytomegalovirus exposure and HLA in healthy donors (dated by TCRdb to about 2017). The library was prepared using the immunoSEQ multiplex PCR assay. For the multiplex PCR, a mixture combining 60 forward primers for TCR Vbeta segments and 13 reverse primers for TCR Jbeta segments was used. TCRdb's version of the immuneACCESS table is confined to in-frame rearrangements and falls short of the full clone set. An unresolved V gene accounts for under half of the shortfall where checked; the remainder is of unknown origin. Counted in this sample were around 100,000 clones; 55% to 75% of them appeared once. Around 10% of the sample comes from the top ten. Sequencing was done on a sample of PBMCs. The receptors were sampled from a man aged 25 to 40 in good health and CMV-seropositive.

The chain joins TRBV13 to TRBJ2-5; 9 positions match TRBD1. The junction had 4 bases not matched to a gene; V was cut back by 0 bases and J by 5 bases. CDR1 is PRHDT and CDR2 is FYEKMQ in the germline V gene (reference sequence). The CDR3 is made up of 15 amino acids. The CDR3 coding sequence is TGTGCCAGCAGCTTAGGGACAGGGGGGAAGGAGACCCAGTACTTC. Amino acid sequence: CASSLGTGGKETQYF.

CDR3 residues: CACARDRPYGYTF. As DNA, the CDR3 is TGTGCCTGTGCCCGCGACAGGCCCTATGGCTACACCTTC. V is TRBV30 and J is TRBJ1-2; D possibly corresponds to TRBD1 (6 bases). Germline CDR1 GTSNPN, CDR2 SVGIG (reference sequence). There are 13 residues in the CDR3. With 6 bases removed from V and 4 bases from J, the gap between germline ends came to 15 bases.

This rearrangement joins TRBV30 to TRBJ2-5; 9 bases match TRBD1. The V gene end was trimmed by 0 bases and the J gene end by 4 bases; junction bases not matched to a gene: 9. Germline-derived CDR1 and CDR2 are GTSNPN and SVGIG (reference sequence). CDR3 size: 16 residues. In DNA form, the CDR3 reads TGTGCCTGGAGTGTAAGGGGGACAGGGTCGATAGAGACCCAGTACTTC. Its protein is CAWSVRGTGSIETQYF.

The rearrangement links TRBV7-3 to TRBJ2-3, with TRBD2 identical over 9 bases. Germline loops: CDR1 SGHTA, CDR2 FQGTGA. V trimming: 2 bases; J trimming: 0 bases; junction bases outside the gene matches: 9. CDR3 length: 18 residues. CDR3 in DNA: TGTGCCAGCAGCTTATACTCAGCGGGGGGAACTAGCACAGATACGCAGTATTTT. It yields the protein CASSLYSAGGTSTDTQYF.

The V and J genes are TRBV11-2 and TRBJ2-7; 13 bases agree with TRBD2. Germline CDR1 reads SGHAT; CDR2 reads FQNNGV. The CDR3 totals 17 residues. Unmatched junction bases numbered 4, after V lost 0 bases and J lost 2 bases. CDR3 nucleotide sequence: TGTGCCAGCAGCTTAGACGTACTAGCGGGAGGGACCTACGAGCAGTACGTC. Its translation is CASSLDVLAGGTYEQYV.

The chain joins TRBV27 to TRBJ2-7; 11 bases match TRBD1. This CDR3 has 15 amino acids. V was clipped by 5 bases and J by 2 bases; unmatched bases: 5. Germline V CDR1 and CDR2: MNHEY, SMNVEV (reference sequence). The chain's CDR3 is CASSPMDRGPYEQYF. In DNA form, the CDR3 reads TGTGCCAGCAGTCCCATGGACAGGGGGCCCTACGAGCAGTACTTC.

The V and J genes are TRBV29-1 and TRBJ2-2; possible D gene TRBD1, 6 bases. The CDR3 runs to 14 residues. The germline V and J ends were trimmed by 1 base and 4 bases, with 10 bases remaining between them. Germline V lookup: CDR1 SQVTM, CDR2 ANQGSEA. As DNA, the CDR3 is TGCAGCGTTGAAGTCAGGGGTCGCACCGGGGAGCTGTTTTTT. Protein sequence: CSVEVRGRTGELFF.

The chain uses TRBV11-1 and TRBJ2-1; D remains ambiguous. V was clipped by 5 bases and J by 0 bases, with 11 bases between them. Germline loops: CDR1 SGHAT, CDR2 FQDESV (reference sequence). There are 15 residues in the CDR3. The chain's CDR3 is CASSRARSSYNEQFF. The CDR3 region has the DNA TGTGCCAGCAGCAGAGCAAGGAGCTCCTACAATGAGCAGTTCTTC.

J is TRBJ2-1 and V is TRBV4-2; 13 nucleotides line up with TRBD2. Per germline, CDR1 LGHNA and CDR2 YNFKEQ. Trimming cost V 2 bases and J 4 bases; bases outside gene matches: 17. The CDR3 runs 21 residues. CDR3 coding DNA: TGTGCCAGCAGCCAAACCGCGCGGGGACCCGAGACTAGCGGGAGGTACAATGAGCAGTTCTTC. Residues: CASSQTARGPETSGRYNEQFF.

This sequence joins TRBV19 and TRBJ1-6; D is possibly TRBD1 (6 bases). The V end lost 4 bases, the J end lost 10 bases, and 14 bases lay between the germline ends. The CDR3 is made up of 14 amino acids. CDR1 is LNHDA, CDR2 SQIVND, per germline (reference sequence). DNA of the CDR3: TGTGCCAGTAGTACCTCACAGGGAAGCTCACCCCTCCACTTT. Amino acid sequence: CASSTSQGSSPLHF.

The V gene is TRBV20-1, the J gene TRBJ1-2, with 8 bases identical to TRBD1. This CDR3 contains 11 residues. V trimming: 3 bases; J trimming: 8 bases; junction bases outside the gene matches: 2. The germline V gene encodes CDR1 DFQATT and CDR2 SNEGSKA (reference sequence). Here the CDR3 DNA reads TGCAGTGCTAGGACAGGGGAAGGCTACACCTTC. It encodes CSARTGEGYTF.

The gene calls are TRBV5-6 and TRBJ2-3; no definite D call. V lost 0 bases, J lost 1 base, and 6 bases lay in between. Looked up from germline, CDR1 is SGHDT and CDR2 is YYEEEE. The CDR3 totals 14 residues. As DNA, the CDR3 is TGTGCCAGCAGCTTGGGACTTCGCACAGATACGCAGTATTTT. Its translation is CASSLGLRTDTQYF.

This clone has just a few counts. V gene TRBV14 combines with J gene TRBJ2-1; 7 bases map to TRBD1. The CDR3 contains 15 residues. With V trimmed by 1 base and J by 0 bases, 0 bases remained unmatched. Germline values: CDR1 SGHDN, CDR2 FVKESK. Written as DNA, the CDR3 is TGTGCCAGCAGCCAAGGGACAGGCTCCTACAATGAGCAGTTCTTC. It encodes CASSQGTGSYNEQFF.

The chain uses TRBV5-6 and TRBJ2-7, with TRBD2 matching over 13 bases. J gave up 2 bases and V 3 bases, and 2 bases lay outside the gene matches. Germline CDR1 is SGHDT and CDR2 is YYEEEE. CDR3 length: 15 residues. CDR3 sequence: CASSSGLAGTYEQYV. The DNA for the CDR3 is TGTGCCAGCAGCTCGGGACTAGCGGGAACCTACGAGCAGTACGTC.